The rows below give T cell receptor beta chains drawn from one sample of a study of T cells in localized non-small cell lung cancer. The protocol was immunoSEQ multiplex PCR, while the TCRdb copy is restricted to in-frame clones and leaves out a portion. The sample shows roughly 1,700 clones, roughly 38% of them seen only once. The source material was lung tumor tissue, sampled before any cancer treatment. The receptors come from a female donor over 55 with stage I lung adenocarcinoma. The CDR3 runs from the conserved cysteine through the conserved F or W. Each record gives: clone size, J gene, D gene, V gene, CDR3 protein, CDR3 DNA. D genes are given only for firm matches. The size entry is marked missing in some rows and otherwise reads once, few, many or a size class.

few TRBJ2-1 . TRBV6-8 CASNPAAYNEQFF TGTGCCAGCAACCCGGCGGCCTACAATGAGCAGTTCTTC
. TRBJ1-1 . TRBV6-8 CASSYSGSEAFF TGTGCCAGCAGTTACTCCGGGAGCGAAGCTTTCTTT
. TRBJ1-4 TRBD1 TRBV19 CASSIPTGGGEKLFF TGTGCCAGTAGTATCCCTACAGGGGGCGGTGAAAAACTGTTTTTT
large TRBJ2-3 TRBD2 TRBV11-3 CASSLRIAGGGDTQYF TGTGCCAGCAGCTTAAGGATAGCGGGGGGCGGGGATACGCAGTATTTT
once TRBJ2-7 . TRBV19 CASSYGYEQYF TGTGCCAGTAGTTATGGATACGAGCAGTACTTC
. TRBJ2-3 TRBD2 TRBV11-3 CASSHSGLTSTDTQYF TGTGCCAGCAGCCACTCGGGACTAACCAGCACAGATACGCAGTATTTT
. TRBJ1-1 . TRBV29-1 CSSLQGNTEAFF TGCAGCTCGCTACAGGGGAACACTGAAGCTTTCTTT
few TRBJ1-2 . TRBV11-3 CASTLDSRRDHGYTF TGTGCCAGCACCTTGGACTCGAGACGGGACCATGGCTACACCTTC
. TRBJ1-2 TRBD1 TRBV29-1 CSVYGLRQGGESGYGYTF TGCAGCGTGTACGGTCTCCGACAGGGTGGGGAGTCCGGCTATGGCTACACCTTC
. TRBJ2-2 . TRBV28 CASSLDPVRAGPGELFF TGTGCCAGCAGTTTAGATCCCGTACGGGCGGGTCCCGGGGAGCTGTTTTTT
few TRBJ1-5 . TRBV10-3 CAISEGLRQPQHF TGTGCCATCAGTGAGGGGTTGAGGCAGCCCCAGCATTTT
. TRBJ1-1 . TRBV29-1 CSAGTGYAEAFF TGCAGCGCGGGAACGGGTTACGCTGAAGCTTTCTTT
few TRBJ1-5 . TRBV11-3 CASSLGAGESIPQHF TGTGCCAGCAGCTTAGGGGCAGGGGAATCGATACCCCAGCATTTT
few TRBJ2-1 TRBD2 TRBV28 CASSLEYLAGENNEQFF TGTGCCAGCAGTTTAGAGTACCTAGCGGGGGAGAATAATGAGCAGTTCTTC
medium-sized TRBJ2-3 TRBD2 TRBV11-3 CASSSGLAGGTTDTQYF TGTGCCAGCAGCTCCGGACTAGCGGGGGGGACGACAGATACGCAGTATTTT
. TRBJ2-1 . TRBV12-5 CASTEGGVLGEQFF TGTGCCAGCACTGAGGGGGGGGTACTTGGTGAGCAGTTCTTC
. TRBJ2-1 TRBD1 TRBV19 CASSITGGRRNEQFF TGTGCCAGTAGTATAACAGGGGGAAGGAGGAATGAGCAGTTCTTC
. TRBJ1-2 . TRBV19 CASSIDRDSGSYTF TGTGCCAGTAGTATAGATCGAGACAGCGGGAGCTACACCTTC
medium-sized TRBJ1-6 . TRBV9 CASSVAEGSGNSPLHF TGTGCCAGCAGCGTAGCTGAGGGTTCGGGGAATTCACCCCTCCACTTT
few TRBJ2-2 . TRBV14 CASSQDLTRVETGELFF TGTGCCAGCAGCCAAGATCTTACCAGGGTCGAGACCGGGGAGCTGTTTTTT
few TRBJ2-2 . TRBV5-1 CASKRGDPNTGELFF TGCGCCAGCAAGAGGGGGGACCCCAACACCGGGGAGCTGTTTTTT
. TRBJ2-3 . TRBV5-1 CASSPFWGDTDTQYF TGCGCCAGCAGCCCTTTCTGGGGGGACACAGATACGCAGTATTTT
few TRBJ1-4 . TRBV6-8 CASSYSVGGNEKLFF TGTGCCAGCAGTTACTCGGTGGGGGGTAACGAAAAACTGTTTTTT
hyperexpanded TRBJ2-3 TRBD2 TRBV6-8 CASRLAGGTSTDTQYF TGTGCCAGCAGACTAGCGGGGGGGACTTCCACAGATACGCAGTATTTT
large TRBJ1-5 . TRBV11-3 CASSLIRGDAQPQHF TGTGCCAGCAGCCTAATACGGGGGGATGCTCAGCCCCAGCATTTT
few TRBJ1-1 . TRBV6-8 CAISGGGNTEAFF TGTGCCATCAGTGGGGGGGGGAACACTGAAGCTTTCTTT
large TRBJ2-3 TRBD1 TRBV6-8 CASEDRGTDTQYF TGTGCCAGCGAGGACAGGGGCACAGATACGCAGTATTTT
. TRBJ1-4 TRBD1 TRBV19 CASSQGGLSTNEKLFF TGTGCCAGTAGTCAGGGGGGGCTCAGCACTAATGAAAAACTGTTTTTT
. TRBJ1-2 TRBD1 TRBV28 CASRRTGLYGYTF TGTGCCAGCAGAAGGACAGGACTCTATGGCTACACCTTC
. TRBJ1-5 . TRBV19 CASSIDHVGQGLVPQHF TGTGCCAGTAGTATAGATCATGTGGGGCAGGGCCTGGTGCCCCAGCATTTT
. TRBJ1-3 . TRBV15 CATSIPGNPPATIYF TGTGCCACCAGCATTCCCGGGAACCCCCCGGCCACCATATATTTT